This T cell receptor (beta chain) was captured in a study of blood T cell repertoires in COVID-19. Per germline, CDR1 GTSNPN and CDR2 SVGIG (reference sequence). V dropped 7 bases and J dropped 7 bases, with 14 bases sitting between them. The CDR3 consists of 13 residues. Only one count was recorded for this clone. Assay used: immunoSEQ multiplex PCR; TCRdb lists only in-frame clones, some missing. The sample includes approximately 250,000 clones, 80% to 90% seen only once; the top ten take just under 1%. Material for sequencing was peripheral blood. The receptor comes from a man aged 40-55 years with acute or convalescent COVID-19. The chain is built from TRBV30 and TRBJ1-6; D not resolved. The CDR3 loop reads CASKGLRNSPLHF. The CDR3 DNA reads TGTGCCTCTAAAGGACTGAGGAATTCACCCCTCCACTTT.